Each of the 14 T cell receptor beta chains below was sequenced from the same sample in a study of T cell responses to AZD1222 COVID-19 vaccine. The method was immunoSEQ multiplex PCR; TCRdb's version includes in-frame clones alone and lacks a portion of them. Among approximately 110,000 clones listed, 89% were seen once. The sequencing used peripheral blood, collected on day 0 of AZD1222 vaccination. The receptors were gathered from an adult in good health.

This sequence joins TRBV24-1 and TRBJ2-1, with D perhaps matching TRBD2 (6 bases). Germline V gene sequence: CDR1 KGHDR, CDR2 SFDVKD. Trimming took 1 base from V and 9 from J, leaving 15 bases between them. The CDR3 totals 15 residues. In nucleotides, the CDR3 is TGTGCCACCAGTGATTTATCGCGGGACGACGGTGAGCAGTTCTTC. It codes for CATSDLSRDDGEQFF.

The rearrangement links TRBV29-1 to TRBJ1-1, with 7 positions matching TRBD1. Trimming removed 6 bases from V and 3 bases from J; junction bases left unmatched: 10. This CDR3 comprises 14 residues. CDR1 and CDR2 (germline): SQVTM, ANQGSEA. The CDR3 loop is CSVVREGADTEAFF. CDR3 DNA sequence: TGCAGCGTCGTGAGAGAGGGGGCAGACACTGAAGCTTTCTTT.

Here the CDR3 reads CASSAGSTETSPLHF. The DNA of the CDR3 is TGCGCCAGCAGCGCTGGATCAACAGAAACTTCACCCCTCCACTTT. The chain links TRBV5-1 to TRBJ1-6; D remains ambiguous. Trimming took 4 bases from V and 9 from J, leaving 17 bases between them. The CDR3 loop spans 15 amino acids. In germline, CDR1 is SGHRS, CDR2 YFSETQ.

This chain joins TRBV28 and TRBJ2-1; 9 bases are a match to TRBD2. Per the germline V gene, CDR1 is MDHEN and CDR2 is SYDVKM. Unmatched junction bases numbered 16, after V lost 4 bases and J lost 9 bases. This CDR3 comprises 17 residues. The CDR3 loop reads CASSSPAGGQVWGEQFF. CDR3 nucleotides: TGTGCCAGCAGTTCCCCAGCGGGAGGCCAGGTTTGGGGTGAGCAGTTCTTC.

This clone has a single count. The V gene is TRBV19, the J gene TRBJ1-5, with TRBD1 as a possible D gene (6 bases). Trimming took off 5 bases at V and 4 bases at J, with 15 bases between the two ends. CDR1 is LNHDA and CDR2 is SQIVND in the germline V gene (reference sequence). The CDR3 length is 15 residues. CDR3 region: CASSPGQATNQPQHF. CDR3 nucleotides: TGTGCCAGTAGTCCGGGACAAGCTACGAATCAGCCCCAGCATTTT.

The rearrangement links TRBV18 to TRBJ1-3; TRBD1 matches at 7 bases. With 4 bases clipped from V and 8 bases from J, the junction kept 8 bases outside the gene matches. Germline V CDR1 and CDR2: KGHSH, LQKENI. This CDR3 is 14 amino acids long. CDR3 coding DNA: TGTGCCAGCTCACGCGACAGGGTGGCGGACACCATATATTTT. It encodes CASSRDRVADTIYF.

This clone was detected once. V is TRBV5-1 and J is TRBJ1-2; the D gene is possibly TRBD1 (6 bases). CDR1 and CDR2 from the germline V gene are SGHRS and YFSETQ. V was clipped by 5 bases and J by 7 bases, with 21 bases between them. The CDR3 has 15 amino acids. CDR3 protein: CASRTSGTTRLGYTF. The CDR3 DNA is TGCGCCAGCAGAACTTCCGGGACAACGAGACTTGGCTACACCTTC. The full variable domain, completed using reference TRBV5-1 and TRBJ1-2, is KAGVTQTPRYLIKTRGQQVTLSCSPISGHRSVSWYQQTPGQGLQFLFEYFSETQRNKGNFPGRFSGRQFSNSRSEMNVSTLELGDSALYLCASRTSGTTRLGYTFGSGTRLTVV.

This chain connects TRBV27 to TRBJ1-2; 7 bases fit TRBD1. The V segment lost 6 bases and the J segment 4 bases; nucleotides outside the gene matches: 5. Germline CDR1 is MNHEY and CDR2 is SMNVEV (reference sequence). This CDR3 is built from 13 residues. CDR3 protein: CASRRQGSYGYTF. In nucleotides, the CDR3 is TGTGCCAGCAGAAGACAGGGATCCTATGGCTACACCTTC.

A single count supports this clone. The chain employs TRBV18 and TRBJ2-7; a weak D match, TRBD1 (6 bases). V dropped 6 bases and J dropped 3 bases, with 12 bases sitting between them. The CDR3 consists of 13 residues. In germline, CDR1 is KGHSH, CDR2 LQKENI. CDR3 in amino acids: CASSPQGHYEQYF. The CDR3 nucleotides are TGTGCCAGCTCCCCCCAGGGGCACTACGAGCAGTACTTC.

The CDR3 sequence: CASSLASSIGEAFF. For the CDR3, the DNA is TGTGCCAGCAGCTTAGCTAGCTCCATAGGTGAAGCTTTCTTT. The chain uses TRBV7-8 and TRBJ1-1; D is unclear. Germline V CDR1 and CDR2: SGHVS, FQNEAQ. Trimming cost V 0 bases and J 7 bases, with 12 bases left between them. The CDR3 length is 14 residues.

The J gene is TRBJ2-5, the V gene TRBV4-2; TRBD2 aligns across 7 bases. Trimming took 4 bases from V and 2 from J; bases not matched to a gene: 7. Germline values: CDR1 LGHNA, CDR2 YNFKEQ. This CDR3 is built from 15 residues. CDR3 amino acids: CASSRSGTPQETQYF. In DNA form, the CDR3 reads TGTGCCAGCAGCCGAAGCGGGACGCCTCAAGAGACCCAGTACTTC.

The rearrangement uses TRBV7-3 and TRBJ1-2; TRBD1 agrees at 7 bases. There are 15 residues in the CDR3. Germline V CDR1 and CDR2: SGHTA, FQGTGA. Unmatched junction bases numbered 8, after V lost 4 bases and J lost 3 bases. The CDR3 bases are TGTGCCAGCAGCTCCAACAGGGGCGCAGACTATGGCTACACCTTC. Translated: CASSSNRGADYGYTF.

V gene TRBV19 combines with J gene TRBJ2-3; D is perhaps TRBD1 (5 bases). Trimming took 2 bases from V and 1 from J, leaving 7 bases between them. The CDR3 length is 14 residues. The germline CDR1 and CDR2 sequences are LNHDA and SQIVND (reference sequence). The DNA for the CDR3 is TGTGCCAGTAGTATAAGACAGCGCACAGATACGCAGTATTTT. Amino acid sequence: CASSIRQRTDTQYF.

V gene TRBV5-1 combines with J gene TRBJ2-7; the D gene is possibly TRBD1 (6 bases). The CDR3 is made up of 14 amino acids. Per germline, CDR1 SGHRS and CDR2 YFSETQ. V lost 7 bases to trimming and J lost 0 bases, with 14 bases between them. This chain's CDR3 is CASGQGHSSYEQYF. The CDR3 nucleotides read TGCGCCAGCGGCCAGGGACACAGCTCCTACGAGCAGTACTTC.